The 19 T cell receptor beta chains reported below all come from one sample, sequenced in a study of beta chain features in type 1 diabetes. These receptors have no known antigen. cDNA synthesis used the whole RNA isolate, giving expressed TCRB sequences. The protocol was immunoSEQ multiplex PCR, while the TCRdb copy is restricted to in-frame clones and leaves out a portion. The sample contains around 280,000 clones, 15% of which appear only once. Overall study results and limits: Significant though moderate, a shortening of TCRB CDR3s appeared in all four CD4+ subsets of Type 1 diabetes patients.

The sample taken for sequencing was naive CD4+ T cells from blood. These receptors originate from a man between 18 and 29 years old with type 1 diabetes.

This chain links TRBV7-9 with TRBJ2-5; D possibly corresponds to TRBD1 (6 bases). The J call could be wrong; TRBJ2-7 is a better fit for the DNA end. The CDR3 is made up of 16 amino acids. CDR1 is SEHNR and CDR2 is FQNEAQ in the germline V gene (reference sequence). As DNA, the CDR3 is TGTGCCAGCAGTAAGACCACGGGGACACGCTCCTACGAGCAGTACTTC. Translated, it gives CASSKTTGTRSYEQYF.

V gene TRBV7-2 combines with J gene TRBJ2-7, with D tentatively TRBD2 (6 bases). The ends were cut back, 0 bases at V and 2 bases at J, with 11 bases in the middle. The CDR3 extends over 15 amino acids. Germline V gene sequence: CDR1 SGHTA, CDR2 FQGNSA. Written as DNA, the CDR3 is TGTGCCAGCAGCTTAGCGGGACTTCTTACCTACGAGCAGTACTTC. Amino acid sequence: CASSLAGLLTYEQYF.

The rearrangement joins TRBV7-6 to TRBJ2-3; 8 bases align to TRBD2. V lost 7 bases to trimming and J lost 0 bases; unmatched junction nucleotides: 12. This CDR3 is 17 amino acids long. Germline CDR1 reads SGHVS; CDR2 reads FNYEAQ. The CDR3 here is CASTQGSGGPSTDTQYF. DNA for the CDR3: TGTGCCAGCACCCAAGGGTCGGGAGGGCCTAGCACAGATACGCAGTATTTT. Using reference TRBV7-6 and TRBJ2-3 for the parts outside the CDR3, the full variable domain is GAGVSQSPRYKVTKRGQDVALRCDPISGHVSLYWYRQALGQGPEFLTYFNYEAQQDKSGLPNDRFSAERPEGSISTLTIQRTEQRDSAMYRCASTQGSGGPSTDTQYFGPGTRLTVL.

The chain couples TRBV5-1 to TRBJ2-2; D perhaps matches TRBD2 (5 bases). Per the germline V gene, CDR1 is SGHRS and CDR2 is YFSETQ. The V end was cut by 4 bases, the J end by 6 bases, with 13 bases between. This CDR3 is 14 amino acids long. The CDR3 coding sequence is TGCGCCAGCAGCGAGAGAACTAGTGCCGGGGAGCTGTTTTTT. This codes for CASSERTSAGELFF.

This clone was detected only a few times. The V call is TRBV28, the J call TRBJ2-7; D possibly corresponds to TRBD1 (5 bases). The ends were cut back, 6 bases at V and 2 bases at J, with 14 bases in the middle. CDR3 size: 14 residues. The germline V gene has CDR1 MDHEN and CDR2 SYDVKM. The CDR3 region is CASRKQDRPYEQYF. The CDR3 DNA reads as TGTGCCAGCAGAAAACAGGATCGGCCCTACGAGCAGTACTTC.

This clone was counted only a few times. This rearrangement joins TRBV2 to TRBJ2-2; 7 bases fit TRBD2. The germline V gene has CDR1 SNHLY and CDR2 FYNNEI. V shed 7 bases, J shed 5 bases, and the junction held 4 bases outside the gene matches. The CDR3 covers 13 residues. The CDR3 DNA sequence: TGTGCCAGCAACCGGGAGGTTACCGGGGAGCTGTTTTTT. Protein: CASNREVTGELFF.

This clone was seen more than once but under ten times. The chain couples TRBV28 to TRBJ2-3; D is perhaps TRBD1 (6 bases). Germline values: CDR1 MDHEN, CDR2 SYDVKM. The CDR3 sequence is 15 residues long. V was pared by 6 bases and J by 2 bases, with 15 bases between. CDR3 protein: CASREGGLITDTQYF. The CDR3 coding sequence is TGTGCCAGCAGAGAAGGGGGTCTAATCACAGATACGCAGTATTTT.

This clone has only a few counts. The germline gene is not matched at one end of the junction; a read error may be the cause. This chain links TRBV5-6 with TRBJ2-1, with D possibly matching TRBD2 (6 bases). The germline V gene encodes CDR1 SGHDT and CDR2 YYEEEE. This CDR3 region has 13 residues. This CDR3 is CASSSRDSLRKVF. The CDR3 DNA reads TGTGCCAGCAGCTCCCGGGACTCCCTCCGGAAGGTCTTC.

V gene TRBV6-5 combines with J gene TRBJ2-7; D is possibly TRBD1 (6 bases). Trimming stripped 8 bases from V and 0 bases from J, with 11 bases between. Germline CDR1 MNHEY, CDR2 SVGAGI. The CDR3 has 13 residues. CDR3 region: CASGGGSSYEQYF. The CDR3 coding sequence is TGTGCCAGCGGTGGGGGCAGCTCCTACGAGCAGTACTTC.

The chain links TRBV5-8 to TRBJ1-1; D not certain. The V gene lost 4 bases and the J gene lost 6 bases, with 19 bases spanning the gap. The CDR3 has 15 amino acids. The V gene's germline CDR1 is SGHTS and CDR2 YDEGEE. CDR3 bases: TGTGCCAGCAGCCTTGATCCGTCCTCGAGGGCTGAAGCTTTCTTT. It specifies CASSLDPSSRAEAFF.

This clone was seen a few times. V is TRBV7-2 and J is TRBJ2-1; TRBD2 matches 8 bases. J lost 8 bases, V lost 8 bases, and 14 bases had no gene match. This CDR3 is 15 amino acids long. Germline loops: CDR1 SGHTA, CDR2 FQGNSA. The CDR3 sequence: CASARSGGSWDEQFF. DNA of the CDR3: TGTGCCAGCGCTCGAAGCGGGGGCTCTTGGGATGAGCAGTTCTTC.

This clone was seen a handful of times. This chain uses TRBV15 with TRBJ1-2; D not certain. Per the germline V gene, CDR1 is LNHNV and CDR2 is YYDKDF (reference sequence). The CDR3 totals 17 residues. Trimming shortened V by 5 bases and J by 1 base, and 20 bases separated the two germline ends. The CDR3 DNA follows: TGTGCCACCAGCGCCATTCGTACGGGTATCGATAACTATGGCTACACCTTC. It encodes CATSAIRTGIDNYGYTF.

This clone was observed a handful of times. The chain carries TRBV5-4 and TRBJ2-1, with 12 bases matching TRBD1. The CDR3 is 15 residues long. J gave up 8 bases and V 4 bases, and 7 bases lay outside the gene matches. Germline V gene lookup returns CDR1 SGHNT and CDR2 YYREEE (reference sequence). Here the CDR3 reads CASSRGGQGAHEQFF. The CDR3 DNA reads TGTGCCAGCAGCCGCGGGGGACAGGGGGCTCATGAGCAGTTCTTC. Combining the CDR3 with reference TRBV5-4 and TRBJ2-1 gives the whole variable domain ETGVTQSPTHLIKTRGQQVTLRCSSQSGHNTVSWYQQALGQGPQFIFQYYREEENGRGNFPPRFSGLQFPNYSSELNVNALELDDSALYLCASSRGGQGAHEQFFGPGTRLTVL.

This clone was found a few times. The V and J genes are TRBV28 and TRBJ2-7, with 9 bases matching TRBD2. Germline lookup yields CDR1 MDHEN and CDR2 SYDVKM. CDR3 length: 16 amino acids. Losses at the gene ends were 1 base for V and 3 bases for J; bases not matched to a gene: 7. The CDR3 DNA reads TGTGCCAGCAGTTTATCATCAGCGGGAGGTATCTACGAGCAGTACTTC. Its protein is CASSLSSAGGIYEQYF.

This chain links TRBV7-2 with TRBJ1-5, with 7 bases that match TRBD1. This CDR3 comprises 15 residues. CDR1 and CDR2 (germline): SGHTA, FQGNSA. V dropped 5 bases and J dropped 6; count of bases not matched to a gene: 10. CDR3 residues: CASSKTRGFGQPQHF. The CDR3 DNA is TGTGCCAGCAGCAAAACCAGGGGGTTTGGTCAGCCCCAGCATTTT.

The chain couples TRBV27 to TRBJ2-7, with a weak D call TRBD2 (5 bases). The CDR3 covers 14 residues. V shed 5 bases and J shed 2 bases, with 13 bases lying between them. Germline V CDR1 and CDR2: MNHEY, SMNVEV (reference sequence). CDR3 nucleotide sequence: TGTGCCAGCAGTACCCGGACTTCTCCCTACGAGCAGTACTTC. Translation: CASSTRTSPYEQYF.

This clone was seen more than once but under ten times. This sequence joins TRBV18 and TRBJ2-7; D may be TRBD1 (6 bases). Trimming took off 0 bases at V and 4 bases at J, with 10 bases between the two ends. Germline values: CDR1 KGHSH, CDR2 LQKENI. The CDR3 totals 14 residues. The CDR3 sequence is CASSPPNRDYEQYF. The CDR3 DNA reads as TGTGCCAGCTCACCACCGAACAGGGATTACGAGCAGTACTTC.

The rearrangement links TRBV9 to TRBJ2-3; possibly TRBD1 for D (6 bases). CDR1 SGDLS and CDR2 YYNGEE come from the germline V gene. The CDR3 has 15 amino acids. V was clipped by 0 bases and J by 3 bases, with 11 bases between them. The CDR3, as DNA: TGTGCCAGCAGCGTAGGTTTTACAGGGACAGATACGCAGTATTTT. As protein: CASSVGFTGTDTQYF.

This clone was seen a single time. The V and J genes are TRBV18 and TRBJ1-2; D is unclear. Per germline, CDR1 KGHSH and CDR2 LQKENI. The CDR3 has 13 residues. Deletions cut 0 bases from V and 2 bases from J, with 4 bases between. The CDR3 region has the DNA TGTGCCAGCTCACCACCTTCAAACTATGGCTACACCTTC. It specifies CASSPPSNYGYTF.